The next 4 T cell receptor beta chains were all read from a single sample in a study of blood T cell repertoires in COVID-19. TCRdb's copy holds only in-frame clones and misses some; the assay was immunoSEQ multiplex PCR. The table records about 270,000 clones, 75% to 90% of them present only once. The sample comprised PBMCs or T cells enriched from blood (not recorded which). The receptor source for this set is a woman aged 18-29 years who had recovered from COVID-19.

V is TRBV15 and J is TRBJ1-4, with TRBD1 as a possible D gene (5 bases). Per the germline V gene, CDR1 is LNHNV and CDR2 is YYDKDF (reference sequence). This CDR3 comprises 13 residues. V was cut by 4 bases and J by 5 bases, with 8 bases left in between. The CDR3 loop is CATSTAGNEKLFF. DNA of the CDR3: TGTGCCACCAGCACGGCAGGGAATGAAAAACTGTTTTTT.

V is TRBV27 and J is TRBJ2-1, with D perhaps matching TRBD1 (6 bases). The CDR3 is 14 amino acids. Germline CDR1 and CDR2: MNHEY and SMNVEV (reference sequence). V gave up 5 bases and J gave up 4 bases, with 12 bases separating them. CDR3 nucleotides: TGTGCCAGCAGTAAAGGGACATCATACAATGAGCAGTTCTTC. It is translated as CASSKGTSYNEQFF.

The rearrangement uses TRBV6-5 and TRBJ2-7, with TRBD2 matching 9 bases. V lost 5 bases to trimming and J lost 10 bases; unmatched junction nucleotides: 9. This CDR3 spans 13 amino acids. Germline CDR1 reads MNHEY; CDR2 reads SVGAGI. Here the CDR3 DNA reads TGTGCCAGCAGTAGGGGGAGTAGCGGGGGCCAGTACTTC. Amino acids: CASSRGSSGGQYF.

The CDR3 is CASSENRGRGTEAFF. DNA of the CDR3: TGCGCCAGCAGTGAGAACAGGGGGCGCGGGACTGAAGCTTTCTTT. The chain couples TRBV10-2 to TRBJ1-1; 9 positions match TRBD1. J lost 5 bases, V lost 2 bases, and 6 bases had no gene match. From germline, CDR1 is WSHSY and CDR2 SAAADI. The CDR3 consists of 15 residues.